These 5 T cell receptor beta chains were sequenced from one sample in a study of OX40 agonist ivuxolimab in advanced cancers. Profiling relied on immunoSEQ multiplex PCR, and the TCRdb table lists in-frame clones only, not all of them. The repertoire includes 90,000 or so clones, roughly nine tenths of them detected once, and roughly 1.1% sits in the top ten. The sequenced sample was CD4+ or CD8+ T cells sorted from blood, obtained in a trial of the OX40 agonist ivuxolimab. The receptors come from an adult with an advanced solid tumor such as melanoma, head and neck, liver or kidney cancer.

This clone was seen a handful of times. The rearrangement links TRBV6-5 to TRBJ2-1; D possibly corresponds to TRBD2 (5 bases). With 7 bases removed from V and 7 bases from J, the gap between germline ends came to 11 bases. The CDR3 runs to 12 residues. Per the germline V gene, CDR1 is MNHEY and CDR2 is SVGAGI. In DNA form, the CDR3 reads TGTGCCAGCACGGACTGGAATAATGAGCAGTTCTTC. Translation: CASTDWNNEQFF.

The V gene is TRBV7-3, the J gene TRBJ2-3; D possibly corresponds to TRBD2 (6 bases). Germline V lookup: CDR1 SGHTA, CDR2 FQGTGA. CDR3 size: 15 residues. With 5 bases removed from V and 0 bases from J, the gap between germline ends came to 12 bases. This CDR3 is CASSLLASSTDTQYF. The DNA for the CDR3 is TGTGCCAGCAGCCTCCTAGCGTCGAGCACAGATACGCAGTATTTT.

The chain couples TRBV5-4 to TRBJ1-2, with 8 bases aligning to TRBD1. Germline CDR1 is SGHNT and CDR2 is YYREEE (reference sequence). The V gene end was trimmed by 0 bases and the J gene end by 7 bases; junction bases not matched to a gene: 5. CDR3 length equals 14 residues. As DNA, the CDR3 is TGTGCCAGCAGCTTGGGGGGCAGGGGGCTTGGCTACACCTTC. Its translation is CASSLGGRGLGYTF.

This clone has only one observation. The gene calls are TRBV6-6 and TRBJ2-5; the D gene is possibly TRBD1 (6 bases). The CDR3 has 12 amino acids. From germline, CDR1 is MNHNY and CDR2 SVGAGI (reference sequence). The V gene lost 10 bases and the J gene lost 7 bases, with 16 bases spanning the gap. In DNA form, the CDR3 reads TGTGCCACTGGCGACAGGTCGGGGACCCAGTACTTC. This translates into CATGDRSGTQYF.

With respect to this clone: Other DNA sequences in this sample translate to the same CDR3. The chain combines TRBV9 with TRBJ2-2; no clear D. CDR1 and CDR2 (germline): SGDLS, YYNGEE. V gave up 0 bases and J gave up 1 base, with 4 bases separating them. CDR3 length equals 14 residues. Written as DNA, the CDR3 is TGTGCCAGCAGCGTAGCTGGGAACACCGGGGAGCTGTTTTTT. Protein: CASSVAGNTGELFF.